This TCR beta chain was identified during a study of neurological immune-mediated disorders. TCRdb ran MiXCR on the 5' RACE reads and lists one entry per CDR3 protein. The table shows some 70,000 distinct CDR3 sequences, with roughly 3.2% occurring only once. Ten or more counts support this clonotype. The receptor comes from a man aged 35 to 55 with multiple sclerosis. The sequenced sample consisted of PBMCs.

The CDR3 DNA reads TGCAGTGCTATAGGACAGGCTGGGTTCGAGCAGTACTTC. This encodes CSAIGQAGFEQYF. The chain carries TRBV20-1 and TRBJ2-7; the match to TRBD1 covers 7 bases. CDR1 is DFQATT and CDR2 is SNEGSKA in the germline V gene (reference sequence). CDR3 length: 13 residues. V dropped 4 bases and J dropped 6; count of bases not matched to a gene: 9.